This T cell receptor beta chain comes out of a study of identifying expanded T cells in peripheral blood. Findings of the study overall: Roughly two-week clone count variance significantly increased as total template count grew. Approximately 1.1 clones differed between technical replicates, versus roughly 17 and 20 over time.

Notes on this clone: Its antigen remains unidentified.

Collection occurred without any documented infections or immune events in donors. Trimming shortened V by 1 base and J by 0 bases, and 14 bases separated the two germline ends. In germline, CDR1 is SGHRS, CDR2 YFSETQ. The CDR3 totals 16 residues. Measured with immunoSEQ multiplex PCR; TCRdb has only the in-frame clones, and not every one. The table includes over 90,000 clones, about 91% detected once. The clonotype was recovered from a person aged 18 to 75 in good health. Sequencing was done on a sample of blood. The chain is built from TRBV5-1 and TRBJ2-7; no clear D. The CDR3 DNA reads TGCGCCAGCAGCTTGATCTCGGGCCAGCTCTCCTACGAGCAGTACTTC. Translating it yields CASSLISGQLSYEQYF. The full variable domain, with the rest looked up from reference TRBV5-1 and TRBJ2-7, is KAGVTQTPRYLIKTRGQQVTLSCSPISGHRSVSWYQQTPGQGLQFLFEYFSETQRNKGNFPGRFSGRQFSNSRSEMNVSTLELGDSALYLCASSLISGQLSYEQYFGPGTRLTVT.